These 10 T cell receptor beta chains were sequenced from one sample in a study of shared clonotypes between healthy human individuals. Profiling relied on immunoSEQ multiplex PCR, and the TCRdb table lists in-frame clones only, not all of them. The sample holds hundreds of thousands of clones; approximately 74% are singletons and the top ten take more than 1.5%. The specimen sequenced was memory CD4+ T cells sorted from blood. Subset described: CD45RA-negative fraction. Receptors originate from a woman between 25 and 40 years old in good health.

The chain employs TRBV23-1 and TRBJ1-5; D might be TRBD1 (6 bases). TRBV23-1 qualifies as an ORF whose function is uncertain. The CDR3 spans 22 residues. Trimming shortened V by 0 bases and J by 0 bases, and 27 bases separated the two germline ends. CDR3 DNA: TGCGCCAGCAGTCAATCGGGGGGGACAACCGGGAGGGAAAAGGATAGCAATCAGCCCCAGCATTTT. It yields the protein CASSQSGGTTGREKDSNQPQHF.

The chain uses TRBV5-1 and TRBJ2-1; 12 bases are shared with TRBD2. Germline assignment: CDR1 SGHRS and CDR2 YFSETQ. V was pared by 7 bases and J by 8 bases, with 7 bases of the junction left unmatched. The CDR3 sequence is 14 residues long. The CDR3 region has the DNA TGCGCCAGCGGCTGGACTAGCGGGACCTATGAGCAGTTCTTC. Translation: CASGWTSGTYEQFF.

The CDR3 region has the DNA TGTGCCAGCAGTGCCAGGCCATCGGACACCGGGGAGCTGTTTTTT. Translated: CASSARPSDTGELFF. The chain combines TRBV2 with TRBJ2-2; D gene ambiguous. Trimming took off 4 bases at V and 3 bases at J, with 12 bases between the two ends. The V gene's germline CDR1 is SNHLY and CDR2 FYNNEI. CDR3 length equals 15 residues.

The chain recombines TRBV27 with TRBJ2-7; 10 nucleotides align to TRBD1. The CDR3 totals 14 residues. Losses at the gene ends were 6 bases for V and 6 bases for J; bases not matched to a gene: 8. Germline-derived CDR1 and CDR2 are MNHEY and SMNVEV (reference sequence). The CDR3 sequence is CASSLLGTGVEQYF. CDR3 coding DNA: TGTGCCAGCAGCCTATTGGGGACAGGGGTCGAGCAGTACTTC.

The chain links TRBV5-6 to TRBJ1-1; the D is unclear. The germline CDR1 and CDR2 sequences are SGHDT and YYEEEE. This CDR3 spans 16 amino acids. Trimming took 6 bases from V and 0 from J, leaving 18 bases between them. The CDR3 nucleotides read TGTGCCAGCAACTATGACATGTCTGGCCTGAACACTGAAGCTTTCTTT. Translating gives CASNYDMSGLNTEAFF.

This clone was counted once. V gene TRBV5-4 combines with J gene TRBJ2-3, with no clear D. Germline V CDR1 and CDR2: SGHNT, YYREEE (reference sequence). V shed 7 bases and J shed 4 bases, with 7 bases lying between them. CDR3 size: 11 residues. This CDR3 is CASGVADTQYF. CDR3 sequence (DNA): TGTGCCAGCGGCGTGGCAGATACGCAGTATTTT.

The V and J genes are TRBV5-6 and TRBJ1-1; 8 positions agree with TRBD1. This CDR3 is 15 amino acids long. Germline CDR1 and CDR2: SGHDT and YYEEEE. Germline trimming cut 4 bases from V and 11 bases from J; bases unmatched to any gene: 16. The CDR3 loop reads CASSAPWTGKVEAFF. In nucleotides, the CDR3 is TGTGCCAGCAGCGCCCCCTGGACAGGGAAGGTTGAGGCTTTCTTT.

This chain uses TRBV10-2 with TRBJ1-1; D is unresolved. Trimming took 0 bases from V and 0 from J, leaving 2 bases between them. Germline loops: CDR1 WSHSY, CDR2 SAAADI. CDR3 length equals 13 residues. This CDR3 is CASSESVNTEAFF. The CDR3 bases are TGCGCCAGCAGTGAGTCGGTGAACACTGAAGCTTTCTTT.

This clone has just a few counts. This chain links TRBV19 with TRBJ1-2; tentatively, D is TRBD1 (6 bases). V lost 5 bases, J lost 2 bases, and 12 bases lay in between. CDR1 LNHDA and CDR2 SQIVND come from the germline V gene (reference sequence). The CDR3 is 14 amino acids. The CDR3 reads CASSPVTGNYGYTF. The CDR3 nucleotides are TGTGCCAGTAGTCCGGTAACAGGGAACTATGGCTACACCTTC.

The V call is TRBV29-1, the J call TRBJ2-1, with D unclear. CDR1 and CDR2 (germline): SQVTM, ANQGSEA. V lost 0 bases and J lost 0, with 15 bases in between. CDR3 length equals 17 residues. CDR3: CSVEDLGNPGSYNEQFF. Here the CDR3 DNA reads TGCAGCGTTGAAGATCTTGGGAACCCTGGCTCCTACAATGAGCAGTTCTTC.